This record covers a single T cell receptor (beta chain). This entry comes from a study of technical replicates of blood from several donors. The CDR3 consists of 16 residues. Germline assignment: CDR1 LGHNA and CDR2 YNFKEQ. V was clipped by 1 base and J by 6 bases; unmatched bases: 4. Clones were read by immunoSEQ multiplex PCR, and TCRdb kept only the in-frame ones, dropping some. Of tens of thousands of clones listed, 85% to 95% were seen once; the top ten hold 0.24%. This receptor was taken from a human donor in good health. Sequencing input: T cells isolated from PBMCs. V usage is TRBV4-2 and J usage is TRBJ2-1, with TRBD2 identical over 12 bases. The CDR3 coding sequence is TGTGCCAGCAGCCAAGGGCTAGCGGGAGGGGCCAATGAGCAGTTCTTC. It encodes CASSQGLAGGANEQFF.